This T cell receptor (beta chain) was recorded in a study of T-cell memory formation after mild COVID-19. Across the study: There were largely donor-specific TCR clusters.

Concerning this clonotype: Its antigen is unknown.

Using its own MiXCR run on the 5' RACE reads, TCRdb lists one record per CDR3 protein. This table holds 580,000 or so distinct CDR3 sequences, roughly 17% found once. Study results and limitations: Among CD4+ contracting clones, most were CM and EM, and CD8+ ones EMRA.

Sequenced input: PBMCs or a T cell subset sorted from them (not recorded which). This receptor was identified in an adult woman who had mild COVID-19 (a few samples of this study predate the infection). Cell type and time point are not known.

CDR3 coding DNA: TGTGCCAGCAACCAGGCGGGGAACTATGGCTACACCTTC. This sequence encodes CASNQAGNYGYTF. The V call is TRBV5-5, the J call TRBJ1-2; D is undetermined. The V gene lost 6 bases and the J gene lost 2 bases, with 11 bases spanning the gap. Germline CDR1 reads SGHKS; CDR2 reads YYEKEE (reference sequence). The CDR3 has 13 amino acids.